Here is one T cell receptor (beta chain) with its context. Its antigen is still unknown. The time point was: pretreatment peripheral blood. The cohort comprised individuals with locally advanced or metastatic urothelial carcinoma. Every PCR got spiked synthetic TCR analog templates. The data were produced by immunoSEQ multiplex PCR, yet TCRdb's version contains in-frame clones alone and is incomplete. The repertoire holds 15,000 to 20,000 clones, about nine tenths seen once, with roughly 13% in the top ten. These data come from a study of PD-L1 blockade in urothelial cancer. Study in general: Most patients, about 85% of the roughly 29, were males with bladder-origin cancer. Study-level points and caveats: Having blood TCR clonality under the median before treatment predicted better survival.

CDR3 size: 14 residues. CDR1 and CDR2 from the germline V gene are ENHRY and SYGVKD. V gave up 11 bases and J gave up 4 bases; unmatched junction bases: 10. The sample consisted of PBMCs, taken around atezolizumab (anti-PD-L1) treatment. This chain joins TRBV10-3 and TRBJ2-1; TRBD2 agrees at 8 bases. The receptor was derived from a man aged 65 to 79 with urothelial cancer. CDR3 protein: CASYPGLDYNEQFF. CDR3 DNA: TGTGCCTCATATCCGGGACTAGATTACAATGAGCAGTTCTTC.